The entry that follows covers one T cell receptor (beta chain) sequence. What it binds is unknown. This CDR3 has 13 residues. Germline assignment: CDR1 KGHDR and CDR2 SFDVKD. V was trimmed by 1 base and J by 9 bases, leaving 12 bases between them. This sample was included in a study of T-cell reconstitution after alpha-beta-depleted transplantation in children. Notes on the study in general: Two months or so post-transplant, alpha-beta T cells reportedly derived from several hundred expanded graft clones. Newly produced T cells mostly accounted for T-cell counts and diversity one year post-transplant.

The authors prepared the TCRbeta library with unique molecular identifiers. TCRdb fed the PCR reads into MiXCR, producing one record per CDR3 protein. The repertoire has 500,000 to 750,000 distinct CDR3 sequences, roughly 30% of them found once; the top ten carry around 36%. The sample in question was PBMCs, obtained before TCRalphabeta/CD19-depleted stem cell transplant. This rearrangement joins TRBV24-1 to TRBJ2-7; no clear D gene. The sequence was collected from a boy younger than two with Wiskott-Aldrich syndrome, due to receive a stem cell transplant. CDR3 in amino acids: CATSDFGANGQYF. DNA for the CDR3: TGTGCCACCAGTGATTTTGGAGCTAACGGGCAGTACTTC.